This T cell receptor beta chain derives from a study of cytomegalovirus exposure and HLA in healthy donors listed by TCRdb under 2017. Regarding the research as a whole: The 666 repertoires of the first cohort and the 120 or so validation repertoires were produced on the same platform, according to a later analysis. To predict cytomegalovirus infection status, the study brought together high-throughput TCR immunosequencing, statistical association of individual TCRs with disease status, and machine learning. Along with the roughly 670-subject first cohort, a separate validation cohort of around 120 different subjects was used. The study aimed to test whether cataloging public T cell receptors could reveal signatures of past pathogen exposure.

This clone has more than one count but fewer than ten. The clone's antigen remains unknown. No base-level quality is on record; no much larger clone is a single base apart. Donors formed part of the validation cohort, which comprised over a hundred subjects and was distinct from the first cohort of roughly 600 subjects. The paper as a whole reports these results and caveats: Across donors, most TCR sequences were observed very rarely, whereas some public TCRs were present in many individuals. The authors suggested that the approach could potentially be generalized to other disease states and immunological phenotypes. The study gave a list of roughly 150 TCR beta chains associated with cytomegalovirus. The classifier was reported to diagnose cytomegalovirus status with high specificity and sensitivity in both the original cohort and the validation cohort. Of the cluster scores, 90% to 95% were above 0 in a later analysis, which found that TCRs clustered in the first cohort also tended to co-occur in the 120 validation repertoires. In vitro tests confirmed that three of the cytomegalovirus-associated TCR beta chains recognize cytomegalovirus antigens. A later analysis lacked HLA typing for the validation cohort, so it scored co-occurrence in that cohort across all 120 repertoires.

Preparation of the library involved the immunoSEQ multiplex PCR assay. Processing in the source paper ran as follows. To diagnose cytomegalovirus status from the catalog of TCR beta chain sequences, a statistical classification framework was built. TCRdb obtained this table from immuneACCESS and retained in-frame rearrangements with V and J assigned. These tables miss some clones; where compared with another copy, unresolved V genes account for less than half of the shortfall, and the remainder is unexplained. V and J calls plus clone size are reproduced from that table; the DNA served to infer D and trimming. This sample holds fewer than 250,000 clones; 75% to 90% were observed only once. Less than 7% of the sample is in the top ten clones. This TCR was recovered from a woman aged 18-29 years in good health and CMV-seronegative. Sequenced: PBMCs.

The bases read TGTGCCAGCAGCCCACGACTAGCGGGGACCTCCTACGAGCAGTACTTC. Protein translation: CASSPRLAGTSYEQYF. This receptor chain uses TRBV9 and TRBJ2-7; 11 bases in the junction line up with TRBD2. Including the terminal cysteine and phenylalanine, the CDR3 comprises 16 residues. Only CDR3 DNA is held: 48 bases, read in frame from base 1. At the junction V is shortened by 4 bases and J by 0 bases; bases outside the gene matches: 6. CDR1 and CDR2, looked up from the germline V gene, are SGDLS and YYNGEE.